This T cell receptor beta chain was retrieved from a study of beta chain features in type 1 diabetes. Turning to the study itself: Examination of sorted cells across all samples involved more than 85,000,000 cells.

Looked up from germline, CDR1 is SGHNT and CDR2 is YYREEE (reference sequence). This CDR3 has 15 residues. V dropped 5 bases and J dropped 3 bases, with 18 bases sitting between them. The investigators reverse transcribed all of the isolated RNA, so they sequenced expressed TCRB transcripts. Assay used: immunoSEQ multiplex PCR; TCRdb lists only in-frame clones, some missing. The sample has roughly 42,000 clones; 50% are singletons. The material sequenced was stem cell memory CD4+ T cells from blood. V gene TRBV5-4 combines with J gene TRBJ2-7; possible D gene TRBD1, 6 bases. This receptor was identified in a woman aged 25 to 45 in good health. In nucleotides, the CDR3 is TGTGCCAGCAGGGCTTTCGGACAGACATACTACGAGCAGTACTTC. It translates to CASRAFGQTYYEQYF.